Below, 28 T cell receptor beta chains from the same sample are listed, as sequenced in a study of PD-1 blockade in mismatch repair-deficient tumors. The repertoire was sequenced with immunoSEQ multiplex PCR; TCRdb's copy has only in-frame clones and lacks some. In the table there are some 120,000 clones, more than 70% of which are singletons. The material was peripheral blood, obtained about 17 months after starting pembrolizumab. The receptors originated from an adult with mismatch repair-deficient cancer.

V is TRBV12-5 and J is TRBJ2-7, with D perhaps matching TRBD1 or TRBD2 (6 bases each). The CDR3 contains 13 residues. The germline gives CDR1 LGHNT, CDR2 FRNRAP. V lost 1 base to trimming and J lost 7 bases, with 11 bases between them. CDR3 in DNA: TGTGCTAGTGGTTTGGGGGGGGCGAGGGAGCAGTACTTC. Translating it yields CASGLGGAREQYF.

The chain uses TRBV19 and TRBJ1-5; 7 nucleotides match TRBD1. J was trimmed by 6 bases and V by 1 base; bases with no gene match: 6. The germline V gene has CDR1 LNHDA and CDR2 SQIVND (reference sequence). The CDR3 consists of 15 residues. In DNA form, the CDR3 reads TGTGCCAGTAGTATAGGGACAGGAGGGATTCAGCCCCAGCATTTT. The encoded protein is CASSIGTGGIQPQHF.

The rearrangement uses TRBV9 and TRBJ1-3, with a weak D call TRBD1 (6 bases). This CDR3 is built from 15 residues. Germline lookup yields CDR1 SGDLS and CDR2 YYNGEE. V gave up 0 bases and J gave up 4 bases, with 11 bases separating them. The CDR3 loop reads CASSVVGGPGNTIYF. The CDR3 region has the DNA TGTGCCAGCAGCGTAGTTGGGGGGCCGGGAAACACCATATATTTT.

This rearrangement joins TRBV11-2 to TRBJ2-3, with 7 bases identical to TRBD1. V shed 5 bases, J shed 4 bases, and the junction held 6 bases outside the gene matches. Germline CDR1 and CDR2: SGHAT and FQNNGV. The CDR3 totals 14 residues. The CDR3 sequence is CASSPGQEADTQYF. In DNA, the CDR3 is TGTGCCAGCAGCCCAGGACAGGAGGCAGATACGCAGTATTTT.

V is TRBV5-6 and J is TRBJ2-3, with 10 positions matching TRBD2. The germline V gene has CDR1 SGHDT and CDR2 YYEEEE. The junction had 7 bases not matched to a gene; V was cut back by 4 bases and J by 11 bases. The CDR3 contains 13 residues. DNA of the CDR3: TGTGCCAGCAGCCCGGGACTAGCGCATGTGCAGTATTTT. As protein: CASSPGLAHVQYF.

The chain combines TRBV29-1 with TRBJ2-3; 15 positions agree with TRBD2. V shed 6 bases, J shed 4 bases, and the junction held 5 bases outside the gene matches. From germline, CDR1 is SQVTM and CDR2 ANQGSEA. The CDR3 covers 15 residues. This CDR3 is CSVRTSGRASDTQYF. In nucleotides, the CDR3 is TGCAGCGTCCGGACTAGCGGGAGGGCCTCAGATACGCAGTATTTT.

The genes are TRBV7-2 and TRBJ2-7, with unresolved D. Trimming shortened V by 3 bases and J by 3 bases, and 12 bases separated the two germline ends. Per the germline V gene, CDR1 is SGHTA and CDR2 is FQGNSA. This CDR3 is built from 14 residues. CDR3 amino acids: CASSLFLGDYEQYF. The DNA for the CDR3 is TGTGCCAGCAGCTTGTTTCTGGGCGACTACGAGCAGTACTTC.

The chain links TRBV5-4 to TRBJ2-7; D perhaps matches TRBD1 (5 bases). The germline CDR1 and CDR2 sequences are SGHNT and YYREEE (reference sequence). Trimming cost V 3 bases and J 3 bases, with 13 bases left between them. This CDR3 has 14 amino acids. Here the CDR3 reads CASSSGRMGYEQYF. CDR3 DNA sequence: TGTGCCAGCAGCTCAGGGCGTATGGGCTACGAGCAGTACTTC.

The V and J genes are TRBV30 and TRBJ2-7; tentatively, D is TRBD1 or TRBD2 (5 bases each). Germline loops: CDR1 GTSNPN, CDR2 SVGIG (reference sequence). The V gene lost 4 bases and the J gene lost 7 bases, with 23 bases spanning the gap. This CDR3 is built from 15 residues. DNA of the CDR3: TGTGCCTGGAACGAGGGGTCGGCAGCCTCTATAGAGCAGTACTTC. Its protein is CAWNEGSAASIEQYF.

DNA for the CDR3: TGTGCCAGCAGCGTAGAAAATCAGCCCCAGCATTTT. It yields the protein CASSVENQPQHF. The rearrangement uses TRBV13 and TRBJ1-5, with D uncertain. V was cut by 5 bases and J by 4 bases, with 6 bases left in between. The CDR3 totals 12 residues. Per the germline V gene, CDR1 is PRHDT and CDR2 is FYEKMQ (reference sequence). The entire variable domain, with the rest obtained from reference TRBV13 and TRBJ1-5, is as follows: AAGVIQSPRHLIKEKRETATLKCYPIPRHDTVYWYQQGPGQDPQFLISFYEKMQSDKGSIPDRFSAQQFSDYHSELNMSSLELGDSALYFCASSVENQPQHFGDGTRLSIL.

This clone is a singleton in its sample. The chain recombines TRBV27 with TRBJ2-1, with a weak D call TRBD2 (5 bases). Germline V gives CDR1 MNHEY, CDR2 SMNVEV (reference sequence). The germline V and J ends were trimmed by 0 bases and 14 bases, with 23 bases remaining between them. The CDR3 runs 16 residues. The CDR3 coding sequence is TGTGCCAGCAGTTTATCCACAACTTCCCGGGTTTTCGGGGAGTTCTTC. Amino acids: CASSLSTTSRVFGEFF.

CDR3: CASSDVDTEAFF. The CDR3 nucleotides read TGTGCCAGCAGCGACGTGGACACTGAAGCTTTCTTT. The V gene is TRBV9, the J gene TRBJ1-1, with unresolved D. The ends were cut back, 3 bases at V and 3 bases at J, with 6 bases in the middle. CDR1 is SGDLS and CDR2 is YYNGEE in the germline V gene. This CDR3 has 12 amino acids.

The chain recombines TRBV7-9 with TRBJ2-5; 10 bases match TRBD1. Unmatched junction bases numbered 9, after V lost 6 bases and J lost 2 bases. Germline loops: CDR1 SEHNR, CDR2 FQNEAQ (reference sequence). The CDR3 has 16 residues. For the CDR3, the DNA is TGTGCCAGCAGTCGACAGGGGGCGGGGTTGCAAGAGACCCAGTACTTC. It translates to CASSRQGAGLQETQYF.

The gene calls are TRBV9 and TRBJ2-3; no clear D. V lost 3 bases, J lost 0 bases, and 8 bases lay in between. Per germline, CDR1 SGDLS and CDR2 YYNGEE. The CDR3 covers 14 residues. CDR3: CASSARSSTDTQYF. CDR3 coding DNA: TGTGCCAGCAGCGCCAGGAGTAGCACAGATACGCAGTATTTT. Full variable domain (remainder filled in from reference TRBV9 and TRBJ2-3): DSGVTQTPKHLITATGQRVTLRCSPRSGDLSVYWYQQSLDQGLQFLIQYYNGEERAKGNILERFSAQQFPDLHSELNLSSLELGDSALYFCASSARSSTDTQYFGPGTRLTVL.

The gene calls are TRBV10-3 and TRBJ2-1, with no clear D. The germline V gene encodes CDR1 ENHRY and CDR2 SYGVKD. V was cut by 2 bases and J by 0 bases, with 2 bases left in between. This CDR3 has 13 residues. In DNA, the CDR3 is TGTGCCATCAGTGAGAGCTCCTACAATGAGCAGTTCTTC. Translated, it gives CAISESSYNEQFF.

This clone was seen once. The chain employs TRBV6-5 and TRBJ2-1; D remains ambiguous. Germline V gene data show CDR1 as MNHEY and CDR2 as SVGAGI. CDR3 size: 15 residues. Deletions cut 0 bases from V and 7 bases from J, with 13 bases between. CDR3 bases: TGTGCCAGCAGTTACTCGAGTTTCGACGGGAATGAGCAGTTCTTC. It is translated as CASSYSSFDGNEQFF.

V gene TRBV7-9 combines with J gene TRBJ2-5, with 10 bases that match TRBD2. The ends lost 5 bases at V and 4 bases at J; junction bases unmatched: 4. This CDR3 is 14 amino acids long. CDR1 is SEHNR and CDR2 is FQNEAQ in the germline V gene (reference sequence). The CDR3 bases are TGTGCCAGCAGCGCACTAGCGGGGCTAGAGACCCAGTACTTC. Translated, it gives CASSALAGLETQYF.

This clone was picked up one time. V usage is TRBV27 and J usage is TRBJ1-1; maybe TRBD1 (5 bases). In germline, CDR1 is MNHEY, CDR2 SMNVEV (reference sequence). This CDR3 is built from 14 residues. Trimming took 8 bases from V and 2 from J, leaving 15 bases between them. CDR3 sequence: CASRKGAVNTEAFF. The DNA for the CDR3 is TGTGCCAGCCGCAAAGGGGCCGTTAACACTGAAGCTTTCTTT.

Regarding this clone: Other DNA sequences in the sample encode the same CDR3. The chain has TRBV27 and TRBJ2-1; tentative D call: TRBD2 (5 bases). The germline V gene encodes CDR1 MNHEY and CDR2 SMNVEV (reference sequence). The CDR3 spans 14 residues. V was trimmed by 3 bases and J by 2 bases, leaving 8 bases between them. The chain's CDR3 is CASSLSGPYNEQFF. The CDR3 coding sequence is TGTGCCAGCAGTTTGAGCGGACCCTACAATGAGCAGTTCTTC.

The V and J genes are TRBV4-3 and TRBJ2-5; perhaps TRBD2 as D (6 bases). Germline lookup yields CDR1 LGHNA and CDR2 YSLEER. The CDR3 is 14 residues long. V shed 3 bases and J shed 2 bases, with 10 bases lying between them. CDR3 bases: TGCGCCAGCAGCCAGGGCGGGAAACAAGAGACCCAGTACTTC. Amino acids: CASSQGGKQETQYF.

V is TRBV19 and J is TRBJ2-1; TRBD2 matches at 10 bases. The CDR3 spans 17 residues. Germline-derived CDR1 and CDR2 are LNHDA and SQIVND (reference sequence). V gave up 3 bases and J gave up 5 bases; unmatched junction bases: 10. The CDR3 region is CASSMGPGLAEDNEQFF. The CDR3 region has the DNA TGTGCCAGTAGTATGGGTCCAGGACTAGCGGAGGACAATGAGCAGTTCTTC.

The rearrangement joins TRBV29-1 to TRBJ2-3; unclear D gene. Germline V gives CDR1 SQVTM, CDR2 ANQGSEA. Deletions cut 7 bases from V and 0 bases from J, with 17 bases between. The CDR3 has 15 residues. The DNA for the CDR3 is TGCAGCGCCCGAGAGTGGTCGACCAGCACAGATACGCAGTATTTT. Protein product: CSAREWSTSTDTQYF.

This chain uses TRBV5-1 with TRBJ1-3; maybe TRBD1 (5 bases). This CDR3 spans 15 amino acids. The germline V gene has CDR1 SGHRS and CDR2 YFSETQ. Deletions cut 0 bases from V and 4 bases from J, with 11 bases between. The CDR3 DNA follows: TGCGCCAGCAGCTTGGAGCCGGGGACGGGAAACACCATATATTTT. Translating it yields CASSLEPGTGNTIYF.

The chain uses TRBV11-2 and TRBJ2-5, with a possible D match to TRBD1 (6 bases). V was clipped by 6 bases and J by 1 base, with 9 bases between them. The CDR3 spans 13 residues. Germline lookup yields CDR1 SGHAT and CDR2 FQNNGV. The CDR3, as DNA: TGTGCCAGCAGTACAGGGATCCAAGAGACCCAGTACTTC. Translated, it gives CASSTGIQETQYF.

This clone has only one observation. This chain connects TRBV6-6 to TRBJ2-5, with 10 bases lining up with TRBD1. This CDR3 region has 15 residues. Germline CDR1 MNHNY, CDR2 SVGAGI (reference sequence). After removal of 4 bases from V and 2 bases from J, the junction contained 4 bases not matched to a gene. CDR3 sequence: CASSFRDRGQETQYF. In DNA form, the CDR3 reads TGTGCCAGCAGTTTCCGGGACAGGGGACAAGAGACCCAGTACTTC.

The rearrangement uses TRBV6-1 and TRBJ2-7; 7 nucleotides agree with TRBD2. Germline CDR1 is MNHNS and CDR2 is SASEGT. Trimming cost V 3 bases and J 0 bases; bases outside gene matches: 2. The CDR3 has 14 residues. The CDR3 spells CASSEREGSYEQYF. The CDR3 nucleotides read TGTGCCAGCAGTGAGAGGGAGGGCTCCTACGAGCAGTACTTC.

The chain recombines TRBV28 with TRBJ2-5; TRBD1 agrees at 8 bases. The CDR3 totals 16 residues. With V trimmed by 5 bases and J by 4 bases, 12 bases remained unmatched. The V gene's germline CDR1 is MDHEN and CDR2 SYDVKM. The CDR3: CASSLRDRLMVETQYF. CDR3 bases: TGTGCCAGCAGTCTGCGGGACAGGCTAATGGTAGAGACCCAGTACTTC.

This clone was observed once. The CDR3 spells CASSLGYRDPKTEAFF. The CDR3 DNA follows: TGTGCCAGCAGCTTAGGGTATCGGGATCCGAAGACTGAAGCTTTCTTT. The rearrangement links TRBV7-2 to TRBJ1-1; D uncertain. There are 16 residues in the CDR3. The V end lost 1 base, the J end lost 5 bases, and 17 bases lay between the germline ends. CDR1 and CDR2 (germline): SGHTA, FQGNSA.